These 27 T cell receptor beta chains share one sample of origin, sequenced in a study of TIL therapy for anti-PD-1-resistant metastatic lung cancer. This was the immunoSEQ v3 assay. Profiling relied on immunoSEQ multiplex PCR, and the TCRdb table lists in-frame clones only, not all of them. The table shows 9,000 to 9,500 clones, with approximately 83% occurring only once. The time point is: pre-treatment sample, taken before nivolumab and TIL therapy. The tumor samples were excised metastases, mostly pleural nodules or supraclavicular lymph nodes. Source: tumor tissue, taken at baseline. All receptors come from a person aged 25-85 years with non-small cell lung cancer.

The J gene is TRBJ2-7, the V gene TRBV14, with D unresolved. Per germline, CDR1 SGHDN and CDR2 FVKESK. Trimming took 1 base from V and 6 from J, leaving 10 bases between them. The CDR3 extends over 13 amino acids. This CDR3 reads CASSQAPGLEQYF. The DNA for the CDR3 is TGTGCCAGCAGCCAAGCACCAGGCCTCGAGCAGTACTTC.

This clone was detected only once. The gene calls are TRBV2 and TRBJ1-2, with TRBD1 as a possible D gene (5 bases). This CDR3 spans 11 amino acids. Trimming stripped 8 bases from V and 5 bases from J, with 9 bases between. Germline V gives CDR1 SNHLY, CDR2 FYNNEI. The CDR3 is CASPGAYGYTF. The DNA of the CDR3 is TGTGCCAGCCCTGGGGCGTATGGCTACACCTTC.

The V call is TRBV7-2, the J call TRBJ2-1, with TRBD2 identical over 15 bases. Germline loops: CDR1 SGHTA, CDR2 FQGNSA. V lost 3 bases, J lost 7 bases, and 1 base stayed unmatched. The CDR3 length is 15 residues. The CDR3 coding sequence is TGTGCCAGCAGCTTGGGACTAGCGGGGGGAAATGAGCAGTTCTTC. Its protein is CASSLGLAGGNEQFF.

This clone is a singleton in its sample. This chain uses TRBV6-1 with TRBJ2-1; 7 bases agree with TRBD2. J gave up 6 bases and V 6 bases, and 11 bases lay outside the gene matches. The germline V gene has CDR1 MNHNS and CDR2 SASEGT. The CDR3 spans 15 residues. The CDR3 bases are TGTGCCAGCAGAAAAGAATGGGAGGGCACCAATGAGCAGTTCTTC. It codes for CASRKEWEGTNEQFF.

The chain combines TRBV2 with TRBJ2-5; maybe TRBD2 (6 bases). This CDR3 is 15 amino acids long. Germline V gives CDR1 SNHLY, CDR2 FYNNEI. V lost 2 bases, J lost 4 bases, and 14 bases lay in between. The DNA for the CDR3 is TGTGCCAGCAGTGAACTGGGGGGTCTAGCAGAGACCCAGTACTTC. It translates to CASSELGGLAETQYF.

This CDR3 is CASSLGAPGLTGELFF. In DNA, the CDR3 is TGTGCCAGCAGCTTAGGGGCCCCGGGGTTGACCGGGGAGCTGTTTTTT. The chain carries TRBV7-3 and TRBJ2-2; D might be TRBD1 or TRBD2, each matching 5 bases. Trimming pared 2 bases from V and 5 bases from J, leaving 15 bases between. Germline V gene sequence: CDR1 SGHTA, CDR2 FQGTGA. The length of the CDR3 is 16 residues.

CDR3 bases: TGTGCCAGAAAAACATGGGACGACTATGGCTACACCTTC. The encoded protein is CARKTWDDYGYTF. The chain employs TRBV7-2 and TRBJ1-2; D possibly corresponds to TRBD1 (5 bases). V lost 9 bases and J 3 bases, leaving 14 bases between the germline ends. Germline lookup yields CDR1 SGHTA and CDR2 FQGNSA. This CDR3 spans 13 amino acids.

This clone was observed a handful of times. The chain carries TRBV9 and TRBJ2-3; 10 bases are a match to TRBD1. Trimming cost V 4 bases and J 5 bases; bases outside gene matches: 13. The CDR3 is made up of 17 amino acids. CDR1 and CDR2 from the germline V gene are SGDLS and YYNGEE. CDR3 in DNA: TGTGCCAGCAGCCCTTGGACAGGGGGGGAGGATAGAGATACGCAGTATTTT. It is translated as CASSPWTGGEDRDTQYF.

This chain uses TRBV2 with TRBJ1-2; 7 bases align to TRBD1. The CDR3 totals 12 residues. CDR1 is SNHLY and CDR2 is FYNNEI in the germline V gene. Trimming took 5 bases from V and 8 from J; bases not matched to a gene: 5. The CDR3 loop is CASSPTGLGYTF. The CDR3, as DNA: TGTGCCAGCAGTCCGACAGGGTTAGGCTACACCTTC.

The CDR3 nucleotides read TGTGCCAGCACCCACAGGGGGCCTGAAGCTTTCTTT. Its translation is CASTHRGPEAFF. The chain carries TRBV6-6 and TRBJ1-1; 9 nucleotides line up with TRBD1. V shed 7 bases, J shed 6 bases, and the junction held 3 bases outside the gene matches. Germline CDR1 MNHNY, CDR2 SVGAGI (reference sequence). The CDR3 has 12 residues.

The CDR3 reads CASSEGQGGNEKLFF. CDR3 DNA sequence: TGTGCCAGCAGTGAGGGACAGGGGGGGAATGAAAAACTGTTTTTT. This chain joins TRBV6-1 and TRBJ1-4, with TRBD1 matching over 11 bases. V gave up 3 bases and J gave up 5 bases; unmatched junction bases: 2. CDR1 MNHNS and CDR2 SASEGT come from the germline V gene. This CDR3 region has 15 residues.

V and J are TRBV4-3 and TRBJ1-2; TRBD1 is a possible D gene (6 bases). V was clipped by 4 bases and J by 0 bases, with 12 bases between them. The CDR3 spans 15 residues. The germline gives CDR1 LGHNA, CDR2 YSLEER. CDR3 in amino acids: CASSLGGSSNYGYTF. In DNA, the CDR3 is TGCGCCAGCAGCCTCGGGGGCAGTTCTAACTATGGCTACACCTTC.

The V call is TRBV19, the J call TRBJ2-1; D unclear. Trimming pared 7 bases from V and 2 bases from J, leaving 15 bases between. CDR3 length: 15 residues. The germline gives CDR1 LNHDA, CDR2 SQIVND (reference sequence). The CDR3 region has the DNA TGTGCCAGTACTCAGGTAGGCGGTGCCTACAATGAGCAGTTCTTC. As protein: CASTQVGGAYNEQFF.

This clone occurred a few times. The V call is TRBV5-3, the J call TRBJ2-7; TRBD2 aligns across 9 bases. TRBV5-3 is an ORF, with its function uncertain. Trimming at V came to 4 bases and at J to 5 bases, leaving 19 bases not matched to a gene. This CDR3 contains 18 residues. In nucleotides, the CDR3 is TGTGCCAGAAGCCACTTAGGGGGGCTGCTAGCGGGATGCGACGAGCAGTACTTC. It is translated as CARSHLGGLLAGCDEQYF.

This clone rates as medium-sized (0.01 to 0.1%). The rearrangement uses TRBV19 and TRBJ1-2; D may be TRBD1 (6 bases). Germline V gene sequence: CDR1 LNHDA, CDR2 SQIVND (reference sequence). This CDR3 spans 15 amino acids. Trimming pared 5 bases from V and 7 bases from J, leaving 20 bases between. CDR3 bases: TGTGCCAGTAGTCAACAGGGAGTTTTTTTGCGTGGCTACACCTTC. Encoded protein: CASSQQGVFLRGYTF.

The rearrangement joins TRBV28 to TRBJ2-1; 10 bases match TRBD1. Germline CDR1 reads MDHEN; CDR2 reads SYDVKM. J gave up 6 bases and V 5 bases, and 4 bases lay outside the gene matches. The CDR3 totals 14 residues. The CDR3 region has the DNA TGTGCCAGCAGTCCCGGGACAGGGGTCAATGAGCAGTTCTTC. This codes for CASSPGTGVNEQFF.

The gene calls are TRBV5-1 and TRBJ2-7; D is unclear. This CDR3 is built from 15 residues. Germline values: CDR1 SGHRS, CDR2 YFSETQ. V was trimmed by 1 base and J by 4 bases, leaving 15 bases between them. DNA for the CDR3: TGCGCCAGCAGCTTGTCAGTGACGGAGAATTACGAGCAGTACTTC. This sequence encodes CASSLSVTENYEQYF.

The chain is built from TRBV10-2 and TRBJ2-7; TRBD2 aligns across 15 bases. Per the germline V gene, CDR1 is WSHSY and CDR2 is SAAADI. V shed 7 bases, J shed 5 bases, and the junction held 9 bases outside the gene matches. This CDR3 contains 16 residues. CDR3: CASKPGLAGGPNEQYF. The CDR3 DNA is TGCGCCAGCAAGCCGGGACTAGCGGGGGGCCCCAACGAGCAGTACTTC.

The V gene is TRBV6-1, the J gene TRBJ2-1, with unresolved D. The CDR3 sequence is 12 residues long. Germline V gene lookup returns CDR1 MNHNS and CDR2 SASEGT. V gave up 5 bases and J gave up 8 bases, with 10 bases separating them. CDR3 bases: TGTGCCAGCAGTCTCCGCCCCGATGAGCAGTTCTTC. It is translated as CASSLRPDEQFF.

This chain uses TRBV7-2 with TRBJ1-1, with D perhaps matching TRBD1 (6 bases). V gave up 5 bases and J gave up 1 base, with 8 bases separating them. The CDR3 length is 13 residues. Germline V gives CDR1 SGHTA, CDR2 FQGNSA. CDR3 nucleotide sequence: TGTGCCAGCAGCCGGGGACAGAACACTGAAGCTTTCTTT. Translation gives CASSRGQNTEAFF. Full variable domain (outside the CDR3, taken from reference TRBV7-2 and TRBJ1-1): GAGVSQSPSNKVTEKGKDVELRCDPISGHTALYWYRQSLGQGLEFLIYFQGNSAPDKSGLPSDRFSAERTGGSVSTLTIQRTQQEDSAVYLCASSRGQNTEAFFGQGTRLTVV.

The V call is TRBV9, the J call TRBJ1-1; unclear D gene. The CDR3 consists of 15 residues. Germline V gene data show CDR1 as SGDLS and CDR2 as YYNGEE. V gave up 0 bases and J gave up 1 base, with 10 bases separating them. The DNA for the CDR3 is TGTGCCAGCAGCGTAGTACCCTCGGGGAACACTGAAGCTTTCTTT. The encoded protein is CASSVVPSGNTEAFF.

The chain combines TRBV5-6 with TRBJ1-3; D not resolved. V lost 4 bases, J lost 4 bases, and 18 bases lay in between. The CDR3 extends over 16 amino acids. CDR1 SGHDT and CDR2 YYEEEE come from the germline V gene. The CDR3 nucleotides are TGTGCCAGCAGCCCTTGGCGGGGTTCTACGGGAAACACCATATATTTT. Its translation: CASSPWRGSTGNTIYF.

This clone was seen a single time. This CDR3 is also generated by other DNA sequences in the sample. The chain joins TRBV19 to TRBJ1-6; D is unresolved. Trimming stripped 6 bases from V and 10 bases from J, with 10 bases between. Germline assignment: CDR1 LNHDA and CDR2 SQIVND (reference sequence). This CDR3 spans 12 amino acids. The CDR3 nucleotides read TGTGCCAGTAGCCTGGGAGGCTCACCCCTCCACTTT. Residues: CASSLGGSPLHF.

This chain connects TRBV6-4 to TRBJ2-3; 10 bases line up with TRBD2. From germline, CDR1 is MRHNA and CDR2 SNTAGT. This CDR3 has 14 amino acids. The trim removed 4 bases at V and 4 bases at J, leaving 2 bases unmatched. Here the CDR3 DNA reads TGTGCCAGCAGTGCTAGCGGGGGTTCAGATACGCAGTATTTT. It codes for CASSASGGSDTQYF.

The rearrangement joins TRBV9 to TRBJ2-7; TRBD2 agrees at 12 bases. V lost 3 bases to trimming and J lost 5 bases; unmatched junction nucleotides: 3. CDR3 length: 14 residues. Germline CDR1 SGDLS, CDR2 YYNGEE. The CDR3 sequence: CASSGGTSGHEQYF. CDR3 DNA: TGTGCCAGCAGCGGAGGGACTAGCGGGCACGAGCAGTACTTC. The whole variable domain, filled in from reference TRBV9 and TRBJ2-7, reads DSGVTQTPKHLITATGQRVTLRCSPRSGDLSVYWYQQSLDQGLQFLIQYYNGEERAKGNILERFSAQQFPDLHSELNLSSLELGDSALYFCASSGGTSGHEQYFGPGTRLTVT.

This sequence joins TRBV7-3 and TRBJ2-3; no definite D call. This CDR3 comprises 12 residues. The germline V gene encodes CDR1 SGHTA and CDR2 FQGTGA. V shed 5 bases and J shed 4 bases, with 7 bases lying between them. CDR3 loop: CASSAISDTQYF. As DNA, the CDR3 is TGTGCCAGCAGCGCTATCTCAGATACGCAGTATTTT. The full variable domain, completed using reference TRBV7-3 and TRBJ2-3, is GAGVSQTPSNKVTEKGKYVELRCDPISGHTALYWYRQSLGQGPEFLIYFQGTGAADDSGLPNDRFFAVRPEGSVSTLKIQRTERGDSAVYLCASSAISDTQYFGPGTRLTVL.

CDR3 amino acids: CASSVGGGAGGELFF. The CDR3 coding sequence is TGTGCCAGCAGCGTCGGCGGGGGGGCAGGCGGGGAGCTGTTTTTT. This chain joins TRBV9 and TRBJ2-2; 9 bases agree with TRBD2. The CDR3 runs 15 residues. In germline, CDR1 is SGDLS, CDR2 YYNGEE. V shed 2 bases and J 7 bases; nucleotides not matched to a gene: 6.